This T cell receptor (beta chain) was recovered during a study of blood T cell repertoires in COVID-19. CDR1 and CDR2 (germline): SGDLS, YYNGEE. Trimming cost V 2 bases and J 8 bases; bases outside gene matches: 10. The CDR3 loop spans 16 amino acids. This clone was seen more than once but under ten times. The repertoire was sequenced with immunoSEQ multiplex PCR; TCRdb's copy has only in-frame clones and lacks some. The table lists approximately 150,000 clones, around four fifths of them singletons, with approximately 7.6% in the top ten. This clonotype originated in a woman older than 75 with COVID-19, enrolled during active disease. The chain links TRBV9 to TRBJ1-2, with 12 bases that match TRBD1. Sequencing was done on a sample of peripheral blood. The CDR3 nucleotides are TGTGCCAGCAGCGTTAGCCCCGGGACAGGGGGCCAGGGCTACACCTTC. This translates into CASSVSPGTGGQGYTF.